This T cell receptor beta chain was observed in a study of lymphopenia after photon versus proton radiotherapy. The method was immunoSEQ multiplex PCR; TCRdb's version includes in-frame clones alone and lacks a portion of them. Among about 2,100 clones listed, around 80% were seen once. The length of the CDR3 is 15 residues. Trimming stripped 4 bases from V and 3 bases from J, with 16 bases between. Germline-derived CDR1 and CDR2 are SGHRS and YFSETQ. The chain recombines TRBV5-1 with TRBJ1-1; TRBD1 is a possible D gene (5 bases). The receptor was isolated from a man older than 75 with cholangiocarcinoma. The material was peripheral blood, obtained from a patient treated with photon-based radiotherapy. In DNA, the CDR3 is TGCGCCAGCAGCGCGGGAGGTCCCAGGGACACTGAAGCTTTCTTT. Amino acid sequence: CASSAGGPRDTEAFF. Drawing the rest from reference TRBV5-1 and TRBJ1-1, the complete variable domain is KAGVTQTPRYLIKTRGQQVTLSCSPISGHRSVSWYQQTPGQGLQFLFEYFSETQRNKGNFPGRFSGRQFSNSRSEMNVSTLELGDSALYLCASSAGGPRDTEAFFGQGTRLTVV.